This T cell receptor beta chain was sequenced during a study of Japanese encephalitis immunity and Zika vaccine responses. Germline V gene sequence: CDR1 SGHAT, CDR2 FQNNGV. The ends were cut back, 5 bases at V and 1 base at J, with 11 bases in the middle. The CDR3 totals 14 residues. TCRdb passed the 5' RACE reads through MiXCR, listing each CDR3 protein once. The repertoire consists of 250 to 350 distinct CDR3 sequences, with 9.5% to 13% occurring once and the leading ten covering more than 45%. This clonotype counts as medium-sized. CFSE-labeled PBMCs were cultured approximately 6 days with peptide pools, each at about 1 ug/mL.

The chain employs TRBV11-2 and TRBJ1-1; the D is unclear. The clonotype originates from an adult woman who received an inactivated Zika virus vaccine. Sequencing used antigen-activated CD8+ T cells from blood, cultured, obtained during a Zika inactivated vaccine study. CDR3 sequence: CASSLRGRNTEAFF. The CDR3 DNA reads TGTGCCAGCAGCCTGAGAGGAAGGAACACTGAAGCTTTCTTT.